Following are 23 T cell receptor beta chains from one sample sequenced in a study of blood T cell repertoires in COVID-19 (dated by TCRdb to about 2020). The method behind the library was the immunoSEQ multiplex PCR assay. The immuneACCESS repertoire file appears here via TCRdb, limited to in-frame rearrangements. These files lack a portion of the clones; in checked studies, under half of the deficit traces to unresolved V genes, and the cause of the others is not known. The sample table holds a few hundred thousand clones, of which more than 85% were seen once. The ten largest clones take up more than 0.8% of the sample. Source material: PBMCs or T cells enriched from blood (not recorded which). The receptors derive from a woman between 25 and 40 years old who had recovered from COVID-19.

The V and J genes are TRBV6-1 and TRBJ1-2, with a possible D match to TRBD1 (6 bases). The V end was cut by 2 bases, the J end by 8 bases, with 15 bases between. CDR1 is MNHNS and CDR2 is SASEGT in the germline V gene. The CDR3 consists of 14 residues. In DNA, the CDR3 is TGTGCCAGCAGTGAAAGCGGGACAACGAGGGGCTACACCTTC. It translates to CASSESGTTRGYTF.

The chain carries TRBV18 and TRBJ1-5, with TRBD1 matching over 9 bases. V was clipped by 4 bases and J by 4 bases; unmatched bases: 11. The CDR3 extends over 17 amino acids. Germline loops: CDR1 KGHSH, CDR2 LQKENI. CDR3 protein: CASSQSSGTGQNQPQHF. As DNA, the CDR3 is TGTGCCAGCTCACAATCCTCCGGGACAGGGCAGAATCAGCCCCAGCATTTT.

The chain couples TRBV5-1 to TRBJ2-2; TRBD1 matches 9 bases. There are 16 residues in the CDR3. After removal of 4 bases from V and 6 bases from J, the junction contained 10 bases not matched to a gene. Germline CDR1 SGHRS, CDR2 YFSETQ. The DNA for the CDR3 is TGCGCCAGCAGCCTCCGGGACAGGGTCTTCGCCGGGGAGCTGTTTTTT. Translation: CASSLRDRVFAGELFF.

The J gene is TRBJ1-1, the V gene TRBV29-1, with a possible D match to TRBD1 (6 bases). Trimming left V 6 bases short and J 7 bases short, with 12 bases between. The germline V gene has CDR1 SQVTM and CDR2 ANQGSEA. The CDR3 has 11 residues. The CDR3: CSVGQGYEAFF. The CDR3 bases are TGCAGCGTAGGTCAGGGGTATGAAGCTTTCTTT.

The chain is built from TRBV30 and TRBJ2-7; TRBD1 matches at 9 bases. V lost 7 bases and J lost 5; bases outside the gene matches: 6. Germline V gene data show CDR1 as GTSNPN and CDR2 as SVGIG (reference sequence). This CDR3 is 12 amino acids long. The CDR3: CALIRDRDEQYF. The CDR3 DNA is TGTGCCTTAATCCGGGACAGGGACGAGCAGTACTTC.

This clone was recorded a few times. CDR3 sequence (DNA): TGTGCCAGCAGCTTGAAAGACAGAGAAACCGGGGAGCTGTTTTTT. Protein product: CASSLKDRETGELFF. J is TRBJ2-2 and V is TRBV7-9; maybe TRBD1 (5 bases). The CDR3 length is 15 residues. Germline V gene data show CDR1 as SEHNR and CDR2 as FQNEAQ (reference sequence). The ends were cut back, 3 bases at V and 5 bases at J, with 13 bases in the middle.

J is TRBJ2-1 and V is TRBV25-1; D not certain. Germline V gene data show CDR1 as MGHDK and CDR2 as SYGVNS. V was clipped by 6 bases and J by 4 bases, with 10 bases between them. CDR3 length: 13 amino acids. The CDR3 bases are TGTGCCAGCAGCAAAGTCGGGTACAATGAGCAGTTCTTC. Its translation: CASSKVGYNEQFF.

This sequence joins TRBV29-1 and TRBJ2-7; D is ambiguous. The length of the CDR3 is 12 residues. V was shortened by 0 bases and J by 6 bases, with 9 bases between the two germline ends. CDR1 SQVTM and CDR2 ANQGSEA come from the germline V gene. CDR3 protein: CSVEDRASEQYF. The CDR3 DNA follows: TGCAGCGTTGAAGATCGCGCTAGCGAGCAGTACTTC.

Only one count was recorded for this clone. This chain uses TRBV9 with TRBJ2-1; the match to TRBD1 covers 10 bases. Germline lookup yields CDR1 SGDLS and CDR2 YYNGEE. V shed 4 bases and J 8 bases; nucleotides not matched to a gene: 9. This CDR3 region has 15 residues. In DNA form, the CDR3 reads TGTGCCAGCAGCCCAGCAGGGACAGGGGTCCATGAGCAGTTCTTC. It specifies CASSPAGTGVHEQFF.

This clone was seen just once. The CDR3 is CASSVAGQGLATDTQYF. CDR3 nucleotide sequence: TGTGCCAGCAGCGTAGCGGGACAGGGTTTAGCGACAGATACGCAGTATTTT. V and J are TRBV9 and TRBJ2-3; 9 positions match TRBD1. V dropped 0 bases and J dropped 3; count of bases not matched to a gene: 8. Germline CDR1 and CDR2: SGDLS and YYNGEE. The CDR3 spans 17 residues.

The chain combines TRBV5-1 with TRBJ1-4; 9 nucleotides agree with TRBD1. The CDR3 spans 16 residues. V shed 6 bases, J shed 5 bases, and the junction held 11 bases outside the gene matches. CDR1 is SGHRS and CDR2 is YFSETQ in the germline V gene. CDR3: CASTLTGGPENEKLFF. Here the CDR3 DNA reads TGCGCCAGCACGCTAACAGGGGGCCCTGAGAATGAAAAACTGTTTTTT.

This clone was detected ten times or more. The V gene is TRBV14, the J gene TRBJ1-1, with D unclear. There are 16 residues in the CDR3. Germline V CDR1 and CDR2: SGHDN, FVKESK. V was clipped by 1 base and J by 1 base, with 13 bases between them. This CDR3 is CASSQARRGRNTEAFF. The CDR3 coding sequence is TGTGCCAGCAGCCAAGCCAGGCGGGGTCGGAACACTGAAGCTTTCTTT.

The genes are TRBV7-8 and TRBJ1-2; 9 nucleotides match TRBD1. With V trimmed by 5 bases and J by 4 bases, 8 bases remained unmatched. Germline CDR1 and CDR2: SGHVS and FQNEAQ. The CDR3 is 15 residues long. The CDR3 reads CASSLGAQGAYGYTF. In DNA, the CDR3 is TGTGCCAGCAGCCTAGGGGCACAGGGGGCCTATGGCTACACCTTC.

The genes are TRBV15 and TRBJ1-3; D uncertain. Germline assignment: CDR1 LNHNV and CDR2 YYDKDF (reference sequence). V lost 2 bases and J lost 2, with 7 bases in between. This CDR3 contains 14 residues. The CDR3 DNA reads TGTGCCACCAGCAGATCCCGGGCTGGAAACACCATATATTTT. It encodes CATSRSRAGNTIYF.

The chain employs TRBV28 and TRBJ2-2; the D gene is possibly TRBD2 (7 bases). The CDR3 contains 17 residues. Trimming shortened V by 8 bases and J by 4 bases, and 23 bases separated the two germline ends. Germline lookup yields CDR1 MDHEN and CDR2 SYDVKM. The CDR3 nucleotides are TGTGCCAGCGGCCTATCCGTGGGGGGGGCCGGCACCGGGGAGCTGTTTTTT. Its translation: CASGLSVGGAGTGELFF.

Here the CDR3 reads CASSERGRGHYGYTF. For the CDR3, the DNA is TGTGCCAGCAGTGAGAGGGGCAGGGGTCACTATGGCTACACCTTC. The chain joins TRBV6-1 to TRBJ1-2, with D perhaps matching TRBD1 (6 bases). The germline gives CDR1 MNHNS, CDR2 SASEGT. Trimming removed 3 bases at V and 3 bases at J, with 14 bases between. CDR3 size: 15 residues.

CDR3 DNA sequence: TGTGCCAGCAGCTTGAATGTACTAATGCGAGGATCGGGCAATCAGCCCCAGCATTTT. This gives the protein CASSLNVLMRGSGNQPQHF. The chain employs TRBV5-5 and TRBJ1-5, with D unresolved. Looked up from germline, CDR1 is SGHKS and CDR2 is YYEKEE (reference sequence). This CDR3 comprises 19 residues. The germline V and J ends were trimmed by 1 base and 2 bases, with 22 bases remaining between them.

The genes are TRBV13 and TRBJ2-1; 9 bases match TRBD2. This CDR3 is 15 amino acids long. Looked up from germline, CDR1 is PRHDT and CDR2 is FYEKMQ (reference sequence). V shed 3 bases and J 6 bases; nucleotides not matched to a gene: 6. The CDR3 loop reads CASSFSTSGSNEQFF. The CDR3 coding sequence is TGTGCCAGCAGCTTTAGTACTAGCGGGTCCAATGAGCAGTTCTTC.

About this clone: The same CDR3 also results from other DNA sequences found in this sample. J is TRBJ1-1 and V is TRBV29-1; 8 bases are a match to TRBD1. With V trimmed by 3 bases and J by 0 bases, 0 bases remained unmatched. Germline values: CDR1 SQVTM, CDR2 ANQGSEA. The CDR3 length is 13 residues. The CDR3 region is CSVETGVNTEAFF. CDR3 coding DNA: TGCAGCGTTGAGACAGGGGTGAACACTGAAGCTTTCTTT.

This chain uses TRBV4-3 with TRBJ2-7; D is perhaps TRBD2 (5 bases). V was trimmed by 1 base and J by 2 bases, leaving 15 bases between them. The CDR3 length is 16 residues. The germline CDR1 and CDR2 sequences are LGHNA and YSLEER. The CDR3 DNA is TGCGCCAGCAGCCAAGCCCGAGGGATCGGGGCCTACGAGCAGTACTTC. Its protein product is CASSQARGIGAYEQYF.

V usage is TRBV4-1 and J usage is TRBJ2-1, with 10 positions matching TRBD2. Germline CDR1 reads MGHRA; CDR2 reads YSYEKL. The CDR3 is 14 residues long. Losses at the gene ends were 1 base for V and 12 bases for J; bases not matched to a gene: 6. The CDR3 bases are TGCGCCAGCAGCCAAGCCCTAGCGGGGGCAGCGCAGTTCTTC. It is translated as CASSQALAGAAQFF.

This rearrangement joins TRBV2 to TRBJ2-5, with D possibly being TRBD2 (5 bases). V lost 0 bases to trimming and J lost 5 bases, with 13 bases between them. The CDR3 contains 15 residues. CDR1 and CDR2 from the germline V gene are SNHLY and FYNNEI. Here the CDR3 DNA reads TGTGCCAGCAGTGAAGCGAGGGTAGTCGGGGAGACCCAGTACTTC. Residues: CASSEARVVGETQYF.

The DNA of the CDR3 is TGTGCCAGCAGCGAGGGACTAGCGGGGGGGCGGTACAATGAGCAGTTCTTC. Amino acid sequence: CASSEGLAGGRYNEQFF. The chain carries TRBV9 and TRBJ2-1, with 16 bases fitting TRBD2. Germline V gene data show CDR1 as SGDLS and CDR2 as YYNGEE. The CDR3 sequence is 17 residues long. J lost 4 bases, V lost 3 bases, and 4 bases had no gene match.